This T cell receptor (beta chain) derives from a study of cytomegalovirus exposure and HLA in healthy donors. Notes on the study in general: TRBV6-2, TRBV6-3 and some other V segments were unresolvable in 87-base-pair reads. In a later analysis, common viral pathogens appeared linked to several of the most significant clusters.

With regard to this clone: Its antigen is undetermined.

The CDR3 is made up of 15 amino acids. CDR1 is KGHSH and CDR2 is LQKENI in the germline V gene. Between the trimmed V and J ends, which lost 4 bases and 5 bases, there was a span of 17 bases. The study ran its PCR with 60 Vbeta and 13 Jbeta primers. Clones were sequenced by immunoSEQ multiplex PCR, and TCRdb holds only the in-frame ones, with some missing. The sample lists 150,000 to 200,000 clones, 80% to 85% occurring once. The sequenced sample was PBMCs. The chain couples TRBV18 to TRBJ1-1, with D possibly matching TRBD1 (6 bases). The clonotype originates from a woman between 40 and 50 years old in good health and CMV-seronegative. The CDR3 DNA reads TGTGCCAGCTCACTAACAGGGTTTATGAGGACTGAAGCTTTCTTT. Translation: CASSLTGFMRTEAFF. The full variable domain, in which reference TRBV18 and TRBJ1-1 provide the parts outside the CDR3, is NAGVMQNPRHLVRRRGQEARLRCSPMKGHSHVYWYRQLPEEGLKFMVYLQKENIIDESGMPKERFSAEFPKEGPSILRIQQVVRGDSAAYFCASSLTGFMRTEAFFGQGTRLTVV.